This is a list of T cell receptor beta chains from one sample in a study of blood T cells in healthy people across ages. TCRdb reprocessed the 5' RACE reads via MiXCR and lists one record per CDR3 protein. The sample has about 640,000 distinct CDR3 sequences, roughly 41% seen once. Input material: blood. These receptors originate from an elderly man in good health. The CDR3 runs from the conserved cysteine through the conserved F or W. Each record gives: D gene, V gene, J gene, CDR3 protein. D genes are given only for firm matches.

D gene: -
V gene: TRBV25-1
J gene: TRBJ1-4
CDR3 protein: CASSELWAGNEKLFF

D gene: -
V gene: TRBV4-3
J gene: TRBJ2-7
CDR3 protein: CASSQEPGRALEQYF

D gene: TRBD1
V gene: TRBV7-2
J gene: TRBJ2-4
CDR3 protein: CASSLDRGRENIQYF

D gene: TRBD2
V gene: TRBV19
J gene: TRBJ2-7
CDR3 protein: CASSPGLAGVLSEEQYF

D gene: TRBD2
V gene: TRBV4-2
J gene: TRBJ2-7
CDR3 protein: CASSPLTSGRARLPYEQYF

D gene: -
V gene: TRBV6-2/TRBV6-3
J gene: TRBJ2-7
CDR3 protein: CASRWNAGGREQYF

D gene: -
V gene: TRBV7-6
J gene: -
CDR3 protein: CASSLGVRGVKETQYF

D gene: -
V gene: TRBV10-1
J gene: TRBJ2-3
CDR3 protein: CASSTGLGTDTQYF

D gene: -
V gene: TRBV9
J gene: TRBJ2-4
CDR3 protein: CASSRAVAKNIQYF

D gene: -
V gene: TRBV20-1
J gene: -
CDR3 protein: CSVKGYVDEQYF

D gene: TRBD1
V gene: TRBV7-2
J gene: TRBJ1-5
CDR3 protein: CASSRGDRGLNQPQHF

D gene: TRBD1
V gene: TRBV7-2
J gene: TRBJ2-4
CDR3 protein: CASSPDTGGLTKNIQYF

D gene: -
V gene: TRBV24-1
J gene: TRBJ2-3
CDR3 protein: CATSSLTDGTDTQYF

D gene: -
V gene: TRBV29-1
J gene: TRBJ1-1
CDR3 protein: CSAGMNTEAFF

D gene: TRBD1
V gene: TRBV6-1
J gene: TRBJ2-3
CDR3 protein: CASSDRGQGVGTDTQYF

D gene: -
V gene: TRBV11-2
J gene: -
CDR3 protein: CASSLDGVRTYNEQYF